The rows below give T cell receptor beta chains drawn from one sample of a study of T cell repertoires in cytomegalovirus infection. TCRdb re-derived calls from the reads in MiXCR, one entry per CDR3 protein. The sample has roughly 720,000 distinct CDR3 sequences, roughly a third seen once; the top ten hold under 3.5%. The sample consisted of PBMCs. Receptors were obtained from a human donor in good health (CMV status not recorded). Some clones in this sample may be carry-over from other donors' samples. The CDR3 runs from the conserved cysteine through the conserved F or W. A D gene is named only where the DNA matches it firmly. Size is omitted from some rows. Given values are once, few, many or a class for expanded clones.

J gene: TRBJ2-1
clone size: .
V gene: TRBV6-1
D gene: TRBD1
CDR3 length: 14
CDR3 protein: CASSNRGLSNEQFF
CDR3 DNA: TGTGCCAGCAGCAACAGGGGGCTTTCCAATGAGCAGTTCTTC

J gene: TRBJ1-3
clone size: .
V gene: TRBV7-2
D gene: .
CDR3 length: 14
CDR3 protein: CASSLSQGRNTIYF
CDR3 DNA: TGTGCCAGCAGCTTAAGCCAGGGACGAAACACCATATATTTT

J gene: TRBJ2-7
clone size: .
V gene: TRBV28
D gene: .
CDR3 length: 11
CDR3 protein: CAGGSQYEQYF
CDR3 DNA: TGTGCCGGAGGGTCCCAATACGAGCAGTACTTC

J gene: TRBJ1-5
clone size: many
V gene: TRBV20-1
D gene: .
CDR3 length: 13
CDR3 protein: CSAPGRSNQPQHF
CDR3 DNA: TGCAGTGCCCCCGGACGGAGCAATCAGCCCCAGCATTTT

J gene: TRBJ1-1
clone size: .
V gene: TRBV27
D gene: TRBD1
CDR3 length: 15
CDR3 protein: CASSTYRGRSTEAFF
CDR3 DNA: TGTGCCAGCAGTACCTACAGGGGGCGAAGCACTGAAGCTTTCTTT

J gene: TRBJ2-1
clone size: few
V gene: TRBV7-6
D gene: .
CDR3 length: 15
CDR3 protein: CASSSPGTSFNEQFF
CDR3 DNA: TGTGCCAGCAGCTCCCCCGGGACAAGCTTCAATGAGCAGTTCTTC

J gene: TRBJ1-5
clone size: .
V gene: TRBV7-2
D gene: .
CDR3 length: 17
CDR3 protein: CASIPPGGPRSNQPQHF
CDR3 DNA: TGTGCCAGCATCCCCCCGGGGGGTCCACGTAGCAATCAGCCCCAGCATTTT

J gene: TRBJ1-1
clone size: few
V gene: TRBV27
D gene: TRBD1
CDR3 length: 15
CDR3 protein: CASSSDRARNTEAFF
CDR3 DNA: TGTGCCAGCAGTTCCGACAGGGCACGGAACACTGAAGCTTTCTTT

J gene: TRBJ2-7
clone size: .
V gene: TRBV28
D gene: TRBD2
CDR3 length: 15
CDR3 protein: CASRLAGGPSYEQYF
CDR3 DNA: TGTGCCAGTAGACTAGCGGGGGGCCCATCGTACGAGCAGTACTTC

J gene: TRBJ1-1
clone size: .
V gene: TRBV6-1
D gene: TRBD1
CDR3 length: 14
CDR3 protein: CASKLGTGIPEAFF
CDR3 DNA: TGTGCCAGCAAACTCGGGACAGGGATCCCTGAAGCTTTCTTT

J gene: TRBJ1-4
clone size: .
V gene: TRBV5-1
D gene: TRBD1
CDR3 length: 15
CDR3 protein: CASSLLQGAGEKLFF
CDR3 DNA: TGCGCCAGCAGCTTGCTTCAGGGGGCAGGCGAAAAACTGTTTTTT

J gene: TRBJ2-1
clone size: .
V gene: TRBV27
D gene: .
CDR3 length: 17
CDR3 protein: CASSLDPGATSVHEQFF
CDR3 DNA: TGTGCCAGCAGTTTAGATCCTGGCGCCACCTCTGTACATGAGCAGTTCTTC

J gene: TRBJ1-4
clone size: .
V gene: TRBV6-6
D gene: .
CDR3 length: 15
CDR3 protein: CASSYFGQLNEKLFF
CDR3 DNA: TGTGCCAGCAGTTACTTCGGACAGCTTAATGAAAAACTGTTTTTT

J gene: TRBJ1-1
clone size: .
V gene: TRBV5-8
D gene: .
CDR3 length: 16
CDR3 protein: CASSLAGAYVGTEAFF
CDR3 DNA: TGTGCCAGCAGCTTGGCCGGGGCCTACGTGGGGACTGAAGCTTTCTTT

J gene: TRBJ1-2
clone size: .
V gene: TRBV20-1
D gene: .
CDR3 length: 14
CDR3 protein: CSAREGGGRCGYTF
CDR3 DNA: TGCAGTGCTAGAGAGGGGGGCGGACGTTGTGGCTACACCTTC

J gene: TRBJ1-6
clone size: few
V gene: TRBV7-2
D gene: TRBD1
CDR3 length: 15
CDR3 protein: CASSKDRGSTSPLHF
CDR3 DNA: TGTGCCAGCAGCAAAGACAGGGGTTCCACTTCACCCCTCCACTTT

J gene: TRBJ1-1
clone size: few
V gene: TRBV6-4
D gene: .
CDR3 length: 15
CDR3 protein: CASSDSPASPRAAFF
CDR3 DNA: TGTGCCAGCAGTGACTCACCCGCCTCGCCTCGGGCGGCTTTCTTT

J gene: TRBJ2-1
clone size: many
V gene: TRBV7-8
D gene: TRBD1
CDR3 length: 18
CDR3 protein: CASSLGQGTAARYNEQFF
CDR3 DNA: TGTGCCAGCAGCTTAGGACAGGGGACCGCCGCGAGATACAATGAGCAGTTCTTC

J gene: TRBJ2-7
clone size: .
V gene: TRBV10-3
D gene: .
CDR3 length: 14
CDR3 protein: CAISADKSYYEQYF
CDR3 DNA: TGTGCCATCAGCGCAGACAAGTCCTACTACGAGCAGTACTTC

J gene: TRBJ2-7
clone size: many
V gene: TRBV7-2
D gene: TRBD2
CDR3 length: 17
CDR3 protein: CASSFPLGAGGSYEQYF
CDR3 DNA: TGTGCCAGCAGCTTCCCACTTGGAGCGGGAGGGTCCTACGAGCAGTACTTC

J gene: TRBJ1-5
clone size: .
V gene: TRBV6-1
D gene: .
CDR3 length: 17
CDR3 protein: CASSEGFGGGSNQPQHF
CDR3 DNA: TGTGCCAGCAGTGAAGGGTTCGGGGGGGGAAGCAATCAGCCCCAGCATTTT

J gene: TRBJ2-6
clone size: .
V gene: TRBV28
D gene: TRBD1
CDR3 length: 17
CDR3 protein: CASSFGDRGSVANGLTF
CDR3 DNA: TGTGCCAGCAGTTTCGGTGACAGGGGCTCTGTGGCCAACGGCCTGACTTTC

J gene: TRBJ2-2
clone size: .
V gene: TRBV28
D gene: TRBD2
CDR3 length: 15
CDR3 protein: CASSSGLAGAGELFF
CDR3 DNA: TGTGCCAGCAGTTCGGGACTAGCGGGAGCCGGGGAGCTGTTTTTT

J gene: TRBJ2-3
clone size: few
V gene: TRBV11-3
D gene: .
CDR3 length: 15
CDR3 protein: CASSLGAGTGDTQYF
CDR3 DNA: TGTGCCAGCAGCTTAGGAGCGGGGACAGGAGATACGCAGTATTTT

J gene: TRBJ2-3
clone size: .
V gene: TRBV7-8
D gene: TRBD1
CDR3 length: 20
CDR3 protein: CASSPRDRGVPNNSTDTQYF
CDR3 DNA: TGTGCCAGCAGCCCTAGGGACAGGGGGGTCCCTAACAATAGCACAGATACGCAGTATTTT

J gene: TRBJ1-6
clone size: few
V gene: TRBV6-5
D gene: TRBD1
CDR3 length: 15
CDR3 protein: CASSSGGLYNSPLHF
CDR3 DNA: TGTGCCAGCAGTTCAGGGGGGTTGTATAATTCACCCCTCCACTTT

J gene: TRBJ2-7
clone size: once
V gene: TRBV28
D gene: .
CDR3 length: 15
CDR3 protein: CASSSPDGVVYEQYF
CDR3 DNA: TGTGCCAGCAGTTCCCCCGACGGGGTGGTATACGAGCAGTACTTC

J gene: TRBJ2-3
clone size: .
V gene: TRBV7-2
D gene: .
CDR3 length: 16
CDR3 protein: CASSLAGGTRTDTQYF
CDR3 DNA: TGTGCCAGCAGCTTAGCAGGGGGGACACGCACAGATACGCAGTATTTT

J gene: TRBJ2-5
clone size: .
V gene: TRBV28
D gene: TRBD1
CDR3 length: 15
CDR3 protein: CASSGRDRAQETQYF
CDR3 DNA: TGTGCCAGCAGTGGGCGGGACAGGGCCCAAGAGACCCAGTACTTC

J gene: TRBJ2-3
clone size: .
V gene: TRBV4-1
D gene: .
CDR3 length: 16
CDR3 protein: CASSLTVSSSTDTQYF
CDR3 DNA: TGCGCCAGCAGCCTTACAGTCTCCTCTAGCACAGATACGCAGTATTTT

J gene: TRBJ2-5
clone size: .
V gene: TRBV10-3
D gene: TRBD1
CDR3 length: 15
CDR3 protein: CAIRGGTGPQETQYF
CDR3 DNA: TGTGCCATCAGGGGGGGGACAGGGCCGCAAGAGACCCAGTACTTC

J gene: TRBJ2-5
clone size: few
V gene: TRBV20-1
D gene: TRBD2
CDR3 length: 13
CDR3 protein: CSANSGRLETQYF
CDR3 DNA: TGCAGTGCTAATAGCGGGAGGCTAGAGACCCAGTACTTC

J gene: TRBJ2-3
clone size: .
V gene: TRBV7-4
D gene: .
CDR3 length: 14
CDR3 protein: CASSLRGDADTQYF
CDR3 DNA: TGTGCCAGCAGCTTAAGGGGGGATGCAGATACGCAGTATTTT

J gene: TRBJ2-1
clone size: .
V gene: TRBV6-1
D gene: .
CDR3 length: 11
CDR3 protein: CASSGGGGWLF
CDR3 DNA: TGTGCCAGCAGTGGAGGAGGGGGGTGGCTCTTC

J gene: TRBJ2-1
clone size: .
V gene: TRBV7-2
D gene: .
CDR3 length: 16
CDR3 protein: CASSPGGRGDYNEKFF
CDR3 DNA: TGTGCCAGCAGCCCGGGGGGCAGGGGCGACTACAATGAGAAGTTCTTC

J gene: TRBJ2-3
clone size: many
V gene: TRBV29-1
D gene: .
CDR3 length: 13
CDR3 protein: CSVDRGSTDTQYF
CDR3 DNA: TGCAGCGTTGACAGGGGCTCAACAGATACGCAGTATTTT

J gene: TRBJ1-3
clone size: few
V gene: TRBV28
D gene: .
CDR3 length: 14
CDR3 protein: CASTGQRSGNTIYF
CDR3 DNA: TGTGCCAGCACCGGACAGCGCTCTGGAAACACCATATATTTT

J gene: TRBJ1-3
clone size: few
V gene: TRBV6-1
D gene: .
CDR3 length: 15
CDR3 protein: CASRGADGSGNTIYF
CDR3 DNA: TGTGCCAGCAGGGGTGCGGATGGCTCTGGAAACACCATATATTTT

J gene: TRBJ1-2
clone size: .
V gene: TRBV7-2
D gene: .
CDR3 length: 16
CDR3 protein: CASSLVTVRPPYGYTF
CDR3 DNA: TGTGCCAGCAGCTTAGTGACAGTCCGTCCTCCGTATGGCTACACCTTC

J gene: TRBJ2-1
clone size: .
V gene: TRBV28
D gene: TRBD2
CDR3 length: 15
CDR3 protein: CASSSPTSGGSKQFF
CDR3 DNA: TGTGCCAGCAGCTCACCGACTAGCGGCGGTTCAAAGCAGTTCTTC

J gene: TRBJ1-2
clone size: .
V gene: TRBV7-9
D gene: TRBD1
CDR3 length: 12
CDR3 protein: CASSPGQILLTF
CDR3 DNA: TGTGCCAGCAGCCCGGGACAGATCTTACTTACCTTC

J gene: TRBJ1-1
clone size: .
V gene: TRBV7-9
D gene: .
CDR3 length: 14
CDR3 protein: CASSRILPGTEAFF
CDR3 DNA: TGTGCCAGCAGCCGCATTTTGCCCGGGACTGAAGCTTTCTTT

J gene: TRBJ2-3
clone size: .
V gene: TRBV19
D gene: .
CDR3 length: 11
CDR3 protein: CASSPGPTQYF
CDR3 DNA: TGTGCCAGTAGTCCCGGGCCTACGCAGTATTTT